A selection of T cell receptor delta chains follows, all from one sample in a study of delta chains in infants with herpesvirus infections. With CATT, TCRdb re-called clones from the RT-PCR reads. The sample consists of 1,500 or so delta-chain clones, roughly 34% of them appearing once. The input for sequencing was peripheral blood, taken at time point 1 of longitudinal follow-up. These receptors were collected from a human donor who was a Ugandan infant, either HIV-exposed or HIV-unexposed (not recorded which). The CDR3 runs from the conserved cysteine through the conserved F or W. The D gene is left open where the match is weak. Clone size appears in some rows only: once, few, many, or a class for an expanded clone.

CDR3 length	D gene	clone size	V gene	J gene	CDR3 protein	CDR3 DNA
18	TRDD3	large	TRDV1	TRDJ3	CALGDGGFSSWDTRQMFF	TGTGCTCTTGGGGATGGGGGATTCAGCTCCTGGGACACCCGACAGATGTTTTTC
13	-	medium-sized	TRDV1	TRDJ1	CALGELTRTELIF	TGTGCTCTTGGGGAACTAACAAGAACTGAACTCATCTTT
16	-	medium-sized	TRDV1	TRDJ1	CALGEGRAQYTDKLIF	TGTGCTCTTGGGGAAGGGAGGGCTCAGTACACCGATAAACTCATCTTT
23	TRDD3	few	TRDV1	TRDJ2	CALGERAEFFPPSWGMKTAQLFF	TGTGCTCTTGGGGAACGCGCCGAATTTTTTCCTCCTAGCTGGGGGATGAAGACAGCACAACTCTTCTTT
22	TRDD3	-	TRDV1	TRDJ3	CALGEGRGISSAFSWDTRQMFF	TGTGCTCTTGGGGAGGGGAGGGGGATATCGTCGGCCTTCTCCTGGGACACCCGACAGATGTTTTTC
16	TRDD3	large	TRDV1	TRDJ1	CALGEPHHWGSYKLIF	TGTGCTCTTGGGGAACCCCATCACTGGGGGTCCTATAAACTCATCTTT
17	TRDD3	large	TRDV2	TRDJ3	CACDSTGGSWDTRQMFF	TGTGCCTGTGACAGTACTGGGGGATCCTGGGACACCCGACAGATGTTTTTC
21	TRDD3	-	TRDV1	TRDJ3	CALGEAPTGGINSWDTRQMFF	TGTGCTCTTGGGGAGGCTCCTACGGGGGGGATAAACTCCTGGGACACCCGACAGATGTTTTTC
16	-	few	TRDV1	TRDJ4	CALGERLKSPARPLIF	TGTGCTCTTGGGGAACGTCTAAAGTCGCCGGCCAGACCCCTGATCTTT
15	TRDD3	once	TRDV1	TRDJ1	CALGERRGIPDKLIF	TGTGCTCTTGGGGAAAGAAGGGGGATACCAGATAAACTCATCTTT
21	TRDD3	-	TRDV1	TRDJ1	CALGERRVLTGGRPYTDKLIF	TGTGCTCTTGGAGAACGGCGGGTACTTACTGGGGGACGCCCGTACACCGATAAACTCATCTTT
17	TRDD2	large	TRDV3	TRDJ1	CALIPTLGGTDTDKLIF	TGTGCCTTAATTCCTACCCTTGGTGGGACCGACACCGATAAACTCATCTTT
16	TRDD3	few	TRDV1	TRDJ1	CALGVQFYWGPDKLIF	TGTGCTCTTGGGGTACAATTCTACTGGGGGCCCGATAAACTCATCTTT
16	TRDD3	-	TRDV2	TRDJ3	CACDTGGYWDTRQMFF	TGTGCCTGTGACACTGGGGGATACTGGGACACCCGACAGATGTTTTTC
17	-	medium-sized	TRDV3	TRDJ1	CAFLLVRRDHITDKLIF	TGTGCCTTTCTCCTAGTCCGGAGGGATCACATCACCGATAAACTCATCTTT
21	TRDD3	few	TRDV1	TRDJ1	CALGVLLPGTGGYAVTDKLIF	TGTGCTCTTGGGGTGTTGCTACCCGGTACTGGGGGATACGCCGTCACCGATAAACTCATCTTT
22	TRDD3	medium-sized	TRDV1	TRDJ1	CALGELWSSRWGIRGELVKLIF	TGTGCTCTTGGGGAACTCTGGTCCTCCCGGTGGGGGATACGCGGGGAATTGGTTAAACTCATCTTT
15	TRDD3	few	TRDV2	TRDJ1	CACEGVLGATDKLIF	TGTGCCTGTGAGGGTGTACTGGGGGCAACCGATAAACTCATCTTT
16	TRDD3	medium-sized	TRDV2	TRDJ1	CACDLLGASYTDKLIF	TGTGCCTGTGACTTGCTGGGGGCCTCGTACACCGATAAACTCATCTTT
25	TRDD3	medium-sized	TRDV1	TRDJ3	CALGELPSSSLLLGGSSWDTRQMFF	TGTGCTCTTGGGGAACTCCCCTCCTCGTCACTCCTACTGGGGGGCAGCTCCTGGGACACCCGACAGATGTTTTTC
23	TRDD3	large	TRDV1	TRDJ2	CALGEPRLRPASHWGIRTAQLFF	TGTGCTCTTGGGGAACCGAGGCTGAGACCTGCGTCCCACTGGGGGATACGTACAGCACAACTCTTCTTT
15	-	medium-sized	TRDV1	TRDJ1	CALGPPLGGTDKLIF	TGTGCTCTTGGGCCCCCCTTAGGCGGAACCGATAAACTCATCTTT
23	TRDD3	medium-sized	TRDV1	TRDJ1	CALGVPNRPTSSLGIRSADKLIF	TGTGCTCTTGGGGTCCCTAACCGTCCCACCTCTTCATTGGGGATACGCAGTGCCGATAAACTCATCTTT
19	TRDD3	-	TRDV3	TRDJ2	CALRGFLPPWGIVTAQLFF	TGTGCCCTACGTGGGTTCCTACCTCCGTGGGGGATAGTGACAGCACAACTCTTCTTT
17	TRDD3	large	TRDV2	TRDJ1	CACDTPGGPLYTDKLIF	TGTGCCTGTGACACCCCTGGGGGACCGCTGTACACCGATAAACTCATCTTT
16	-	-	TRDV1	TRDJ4	CALGEDPGDPGRPLIF	TGTGCTCTTGGGGAAGATCCCGGGGATCCTGGCAGACCCCTGATCTTT
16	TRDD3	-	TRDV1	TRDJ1	CALGEQAGGYNDKLIF	TGTGCTCTTGGGGAGCAGGCTGGGGGATATAACGATAAACTCATCTTT
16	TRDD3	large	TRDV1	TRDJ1	CALGSRGIRPPDKLIF	TGTGCTCTTGGGTCGAGGGGGATACGACCCCCTGATAAACTCATCTTT
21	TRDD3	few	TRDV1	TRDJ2	CALGELECWGIRSGLTAQLFF	TGTGCTCTTGGGGAACTAGAATGCTGGGGGATACGAAGTGGTTTGACAGCACAACTCTTCTTT
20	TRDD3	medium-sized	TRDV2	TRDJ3	CACDTVRGGYATWDTRQMFF	TGTGCCTGTGACACCGTTCGGGGGGGATACGCAACTTGGGACACCCGACAGATGTTTTTC
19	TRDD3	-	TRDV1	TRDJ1	CALGELMVGDANTPGKLIF	TGTGCTCTTGGGGAACTAATGGTGGGGGATGCCAACACTCCGGGTAAACTCATCTTT
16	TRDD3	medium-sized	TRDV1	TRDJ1	CALNPLGGYGTDKLIF	TGTGCTCTTAACCCCTTGGGGGGATACGGCACCGATAAACTCATCTTT
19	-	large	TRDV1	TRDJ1	CALGEGAQTFTQYTDKLIF	TGTGCTCTTGGGGAAGGGGCCCAAACGTTTACTCAGTACACCGATAAACTCATCTTT
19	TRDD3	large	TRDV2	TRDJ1	CACDTGDLGDHLYTDKLIF	TGTGCCTGTGACACAGGAGATCTGGGGGATCACCTGTACACCGATAAACTCATCTTT
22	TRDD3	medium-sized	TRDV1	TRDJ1	CALGLRGADGYWGSGGADKLIF	TGTGCTCTTGGTCTGAGGGGGGCAGATGGGTACTGGGGATCCGGGGGCGCCGATAAACTCATCTTT
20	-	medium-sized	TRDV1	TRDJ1	CALGKGTLPVLISYTDKLIF	TGTGCTCTTGGGAAGGGGACCCTTCCCGTTTTAATATCGTACACCGATAAACTCATCTTT